The 24 T cell receptor beta chains given below trace back to one sample, sequenced in a study of post-analysis software for immune sequencing data. Unique molecular identifiers were carried by the TCR beta cDNA libraries. TCRdb called the PCR reads again in MiXCR, with one record for every CDR3 protein. This sample carries under 200,000 distinct CDR3 sequences, 29% of them seen once, and the ten largest clones take 3% to 3.5%. Their cognate antigens are unknown. Study-level points and caveats: When patients were compared with controls, four or five TRBV segments were more frequent, TRBV5-6, TRBV5-1 and TRBV20-1 among them.

Material for sequencing was blood. Every receptor here comes from a girl aged 2 to 17 with multiple sclerosis.

J is TRBJ2-2 and V is TRBV3-1; unclear D gene. Trimming stripped 1 base from V and 4 bases from J, with 4 bases between. The germline gives CDR1 LGHDT, CDR2 YNNKEL (reference sequence). The CDR3 is 13 amino acids. The CDR3 DNA follows: TGTGCCAGCAGCCAAGGGTTCACCGGGGAGCTGTTTTTT. As protein: CASSQGFTGELFF.

This clonotype has at least ten counts. The gene calls are TRBV5-1 and TRBJ2-7, with D perhaps matching TRBD1 (6 bases). Trimming cost V 4 bases and J 3 bases, with 20 bases left between them. The CDR3 extends over 16 amino acids. Germline loops: CDR1 SGHRS, CDR2 YFSETQ. The DNA for the CDR3 is TGCGCCAGCAGCCGTGGAAGAGGGGGTCTCAGCTACGAGCAGTACTTC. Translated: CASSRGRGGLSYEQYF.

The table lists this clonotype with many counts. The rearrangement links TRBV3-1 to TRBJ1-2; D remains ambiguous. Trimming cost V 1 base and J 4 bases, with 13 bases left between them. This CDR3 region has 15 residues. CDR1 LGHDT and CDR2 YNNKEL come from the germline V gene (reference sequence). The CDR3 reads CASSQGSTEPYGYTF. CDR3 in DNA: TGTGCCAGCAGCCAAGGATCCACCGAGCCCTATGGCTACACCTTC.

About this clonotype itself: This may stem from a read error, because a much larger clone lies one nucleotide away. V and J are TRBV12-3 or TRBV12-4 and TRBJ1-1; the D is unclear. The germline V and J ends were trimmed by 8 bases and 3 bases, with 19 bases remaining between them. The CDR3 is 15 residues long. The CDR3 reads CASGDRGLADTEAFF. DNA of the CDR3: TGTGCCAGCGGCGACCGTGGACTAGCGGACACTGAAGCTTTCTTT.

Only a few counts were recorded for this clonotype. The chain joins TRBV27 to TRBJ2-3, with a tentative D call TRBD2 (5 bases). The CDR3 runs to 13 residues. The V end lost 4 bases, the J end lost 8 bases, and 13 bases lay between the germline ends. Germline loops: CDR1 MNHEY, CDR2 SMNVEV (reference sequence). CDR3 in amino acids: CASSYRTSSTQYF. DNA of the CDR3: TGTGCCAGCAGTTACCGGACTTCTAGTACGCAGTATTTT.

This clonotype has at least ten counts. The V call is TRBV6-1, the J call TRBJ2-7; the D is unclear. The CDR3 sequence is 13 residues long. CDR1 and CDR2 (germline): MNHNS, SASEGT. Trimming pared 0 bases from V and 3 bases from J, leaving 6 bases between. CDR3 sequence (DNA): TGTGCCAGCAGTGAAGCGTCAGACTACGAGCAGTACTTC. Residues: CASSEASDYEQYF.

V gene TRBV28 combines with J gene TRBJ2-7; D call uncertain. The CDR3 runs to 14 residues. CDR1 MDHEN and CDR2 SYDVKM come from the germline V gene. V gave up 4 bases and J gave up 12 bases, with 22 bases separating them. The CDR3 region has the DNA TGTGCCAGCAGTTGGGTTGGGCCAGAGTTTTCCCGGTACTTC. This gives the protein CASSWVGPEFSRYF.

This clonotype showed up many times. The gene calls are TRBV5-1 and TRBJ2-3; either TRBD1 or TRBD2 may fit D (5 bases each). This CDR3 spans 14 amino acids. The ends were cut back, 1 base at V and 5 bases at J, with 11 bases in the middle. Germline V gene data show CDR1 as SGHRS and CDR2 as YFSETQ. The CDR3 region is CASSLMGELDTQYF. In nucleotides, the CDR3 is TGCGCCAGCAGCTTGATGGGGGAGCTAGATACGCAGTATTTT.

This clonotype has a handful of counts. This clone may be a read error of a much larger clone one base away. The chain employs TRBV7-9 and TRBJ2-5; a weak D match, TRBD2 (5 bases). Germline V gene lookup returns CDR1 SEHNR and CDR2 FQNEAQ (reference sequence). This CDR3 is built from 13 residues. The DNA for the CDR3 is TGTGTCAGCAGCCCCGGAACACCCGGGGCCCAGTACTTC. Protein: CVSSPGTPGAQYF.

This clonotype was counted only a few times. The chain couples TRBV3-1 to TRBJ1-1, with no clear D. This CDR3 contains 14 residues. The germline V gene encodes CDR1 LGHDT and CDR2 YNNKEL (reference sequence). V shed 2 bases and J shed 6 bases, with 13 bases lying between them. The CDR3 reads CASSQLAGKSEAFF. Here the CDR3 DNA reads TGTGCCAGCAGCCAACTGGCGGGGAAGTCTGAAGCTTTCTTT.

About this clonotype: This may arise from a read error, as a much more abundant clone is one base away. The chain employs TRBV7-8 and TRBJ2-6; D is ambiguous. Germline CDR1 and CDR2: SGHVS and FQNEAQ. This CDR3 spans 15 amino acids. The CDR3 reads CDSSARASGANVLTF. As DNA, the CDR3 is TGTGACAGCAGCGCTCGCGCATCTGGGGCCAACGTCCTGACTTTC.

The V and J genes are TRBV29-1 and TRBJ2-1; a weak D match, TRBD2 (6 bases). The CDR3 covers 13 residues. Trimming shortened V by 6 bases and J by 12 bases, and 21 bases separated the two germline ends. Germline CDR1 reads SQVTM; CDR2 reads ANQGSEA. The CDR3 DNA reads TGCAGCGTGGGGTGGAGCCCGGGAGAGGGGCAGTTCTTC. Residues: CSVGWSPGEGQFF.

This clonotype has ten or more counts. The DNA for the CDR3 is TGCAGTGCTAGAGTAGGGGGCGGGATCACCGAACGGGAGTCGCCCTACGAGCAGTACTTC. Residues: CSARVGGGITERESPYEQYF. This chain links TRBV20-1 with TRBJ2-7; a weak D match, TRBD1 (7 bases). The ends were cut back, 1 base at V and 2 bases at J, with 30 bases in the middle. Looked up from germline, CDR1 is DFQATT and CDR2 is SNEGSKA (reference sequence). CDR3 length equals 20 residues.

The rearrangement links TRBV12-3 or TRBV12-4 to TRBJ1-6; the D gene is possibly TRBD1 (6 bases). The CDR3 loop spans 14 amino acids. Trimming removed 6 bases at V and 9 bases at J, with 15 bases between. CDR3 protein: CASSPGQTGSPLHF. As DNA, the CDR3 is TGTGCCAGCAGCCCTGGACAGACCGGTTCACCCCTCCACTTT.

A few counts support this clonotype. V gene TRBV20-1 combines with J gene TRBJ2-3; 9 bases agree with TRBD1. The CDR3 spans 15 residues. The V gene end was trimmed by 5 bases and the J gene end by 5 bases; junction bases not matched to a gene: 11. The germline CDR1 and CDR2 sequences are DFQATT and SNEGSKA (reference sequence). Here the CDR3 reads CSAPARTGAGDTQYF. The CDR3 nucleotides are TGCAGTGCTCCGGCTCGGACAGGGGCGGGAGATACGCAGTATTTT.

This clonotype has a handful of counts. The chain has TRBV20-1 and TRBJ1-1; D possibly corresponds to TRBD1 (6 bases). The CDR3 spans 14 residues. Trimming stripped 3 bases from V and 2 bases from J, with 13 bases between. Germline loops: CDR1 DFQATT, CDR2 SNEGSKA (reference sequence). The CDR3 protein is CSARGGRGNTEAFF. CDR3 bases: TGCAGTGCTAGGGGTGGCAGGGGAAACACTGAAGCTTTCTTT.

This chain links TRBV5-1 with TRBJ1-1; D might be TRBD1 (6 bases). With 3 bases removed from V and 3 bases from J, the gap between germline ends came to 9 bases. In germline, CDR1 is SGHRS, CDR2 YFSETQ. The length of the CDR3 is 13 residues. The CDR3 spells CASSSGQHTEAFF. CDR3 nucleotide sequence: TGCGCCAGCAGCTCGGGACAACACACTGAAGCTTTCTTT.

This clonotype was counted ten times or more. The rearrangement uses TRBV5-1 and TRBJ1-2, with a tentative D call TRBD1 (5 bases). V lost 0 bases, J lost 7 bases, and 10 bases lay in between. There are 13 residues in the CDR3. Germline CDR1 is SGHRS and CDR2 is YFSETQ. The CDR3: CASSLGQRGGYTF. CDR3 DNA: TGCGCCAGCAGCTTGGGGCAGAGGGGTGGCTACACCTTC.

V is TRBV6-5 and J is TRBJ2-7; 12 bases map to TRBD2. The J segment lost 4 bases and the V segment lost 8 bases, leaving 3 bases of the junction unmatched. CDR3 length: 13 amino acids. Germline V lookup: CDR1 MNHEY, CDR2 SVGAGI. CDR3 sequence (DNA): TGTGCCAGCGGACTAGCGGGAATTTACGAGCAGTACTTC. Its protein product is CASGLAGIYEQYF.

There are many counts of this clonotype. This sequence joins TRBV5-1 and TRBJ2-7; D remains ambiguous. The CDR3 sequence is 14 residues long. The germline V and J ends were trimmed by 2 bases and 2 bases, with 11 bases remaining between them. The germline gives CDR1 SGHRS, CDR2 YFSETQ. The CDR3 DNA reads as TGCGCCAGCAGCTTCCAGGCCGGTCCCTACGAGCAGTACTTC. Amino acids: CASSFQAGPYEQYF.

Concerning this clonotype: Since a much larger clone is just one base distant, this may be a read error. The chain carries TRBV5-1 and TRBJ2-7; D uncertain. Germline V gene sequence: CDR1 SGHRS, CDR2 YFSETQ. The V end was cut by 0 bases, the J end by 7 bases, with 20 bases between. The CDR3 runs 16 residues. CDR3 protein: CASSLVWASSYNEQYF. The CDR3 nucleotides are TGCGCCAGCAGCTTGGTGTGGGCAAGCTCCTACAATGAGCAGTACTTC.

This clonotype was seen a few times. V gene TRBV7-9 combines with J gene TRBJ2-1; 7 bases line up with TRBD1. The trim removed 1 base at V and 4 bases at J, leaving 4 bases unmatched. Germline CDR1 reads SEHNR; CDR2 reads FQNEAQ (reference sequence). This CDR3 has 15 amino acids. CDR3 sequence (DNA): TGTGCCAGCAGCTTAGACGGGACAGTTTACAATGAGCAGTTCTTC. Protein product: CASSLDGTVYNEQFF.

The J gene is TRBJ2-1, the V gene TRBV7-9; D perhaps matches TRBD2 (6 bases). Trimming removed 3 bases from V and 4 bases from J, with 7 bases in between. From germline, CDR1 is SEHNR and CDR2 FQNEAQ (reference sequence). The CDR3 totals 13 residues. DNA for the CDR3: TGTGCCAGCAGCTTTAGCGGTTACAATGAGCAGTTCTTC. This gives the protein CASSFSGYNEQFF.

On this clonotype: One end of the junction does not line up with germline, which may come from a read error. V and J are TRBV28 and TRBJ2-7; TRBD2 might be the D (5 bases). Germline values: CDR1 MDHEN, CDR2 SYDVKM. This CDR3 spans 15 amino acids. CDR3 nucleotide sequence: TGTGCCGGCAGTGTAGGAAGTTACGGGGTCGACGAGCAGTACTTC. Protein: CAGSVGSYGVDEQYF.